Listed below are T cell receptor beta chains from one sample, sequenced in a study of cytomegalovirus exposure and HLA in healthy donors. Generated by immunoSEQ multiplex PCR, the TCRdb table keeps only in-frame clones and is missing some. The data hold 90,000 to 120,000 clones, with under 80% observed a single time. Sequencing was done on a sample of PBMCs. The receptors come from a woman aged 40 to 50 in good health and CMV-seropositive. CDR3s include the opening cysteine and the closing phenylalanine or tryptophan. A D gene is named only where the DNA matches it firmly. Expanded clones are given a class, and other clones once, few, many or no size at all.

V gene	clone size	J gene	D gene	CDR3 protein	CDR3 DNA
TRBV2	-	TRBJ2-7	TRBD2	CASSEERGAAYEQYF	TGTGCCAGCAGTGAAGAGCGGGGGGCTGCCTACGAGCAGTACTTC
TRBV6-5	-	TRBJ1-2	TRBD1	CASSLGQGNYGYTF	TGTGCCAGCAGTTTGGGACAGGGGAACTATGGCTACACCTTC
TRBV14	-	TRBJ1-1	TRBD1	CASSQSPGTGEAFF	TGTGCCAGCAGCCAGTCTCCCGGGACAGGAGAAGCTTTCTTT
TRBV5-1	-	TRBJ1-4	TRBD1	CASSTRDSREKLFF	TGCGCCAGCAGCACCCGGGACAGCCGTGAAAAACTGTTTTTT
TRBV19	-	TRBJ1-1	-	CASSIGRDTEAFF	TGTGCCAGTAGTATAGGACGGGACACTGAAGCTTTCTTT
TRBV4-1	-	TRBJ2-3	-	CASSQDLIGRGTDTQYF	TGCGCCAGCAGCCAAGATCTTATTGGTAGGGGAACAGATACGCAGTATTTT
TRBV7-9	-	TRBJ1-2	-	CASSLGLSGDGYTF	TGTGCCAGCAGCTTAGGACTGTCGGGGGACGGCTACACCTTC
TRBV4-1	few	TRBJ1-1	-	CASSQATANTEAFF	TGCGCCAGCAGCCAAGCGACAGCTAACACTGAAGCTTTCTTT
TRBV6-1	few	TRBJ1-1	-	CASFLQPPGEAFF	TGTGCCAGCTTCCTACAGCCTCCGGGAGAAGCTTTCTTT
TRBV19	-	TRBJ2-7	TRBD2	CASSIDRGGSYEQYF	TGTGCCAGTAGTATAGATCGGGGGGGAAGCTACGAGCAGTACTTC
TRBV6-5	-	TRBJ2-7	TRBD2	CASSYSKAGGYEQYF	TGTGCCAGCAGTTACTCGAAAGCGGGGGGTTACGAGCAGTACTTC
TRBV5-1	-	TRBJ2-1	-	CASSLTGSSYNEQFF	TGCGCCAGCAGCTTGACGGGGAGCTCCTACAATGAGCAGTTCTTC
TRBV5-1	-	TRBJ1-1	-	CASSLVGSTEAFF	TGCGCCAGCAGCTTGGTAGGGAGCACTGAAGCTTTCTTT
TRBV30	-	TRBJ2-7	TRBD1	CAWSATPGTGAGYEQYF	TGTGCCTGGAGTGCTACACCCGGGACAGGGGCAGGGTACGAGCAGTACTTC
TRBV29-1	-	TRBJ2-4	-	CSAEQLSGGNIQYF	TGCAGCGCTGAGCAGTTAAGTGGTGGAAACATTCAGTACTTC
TRBV28	few	TRBJ1-6	TRBD1	CASSLSAGGHSPLHF	TGTGCCAGCAGTTTATCCGCAGGGGGCCATTCACCCCTCCACTTT
TRBV15	-	TRBJ1-1	-	CATSRDRMNTEAFF	TGTGCCACCAGCAGAGACAGGATGAACACTGAAGCTTTCTTT
TRBV2	once	TRBJ2-3	-	CASSGRGGNTDTQYF	TGTGCCAGCAGTGGGCGGGGCGGGAACACAGATACGCAGTATTTT
TRBV5-1	-	TRBJ2-3	TRBD2	CASSLAASGGGSTDTQYF	TGCGCCAGCAGCTTGGCCGCTAGCGGGGGGGGGAGCACAGATACGCAGTATTTT
TRBV7-2	few	TRBJ2-7	-	CASSYQGGGYEQYF	TGTGCCAGCAGCTATCAGGGAGGAGGCTACGAGCAGTACTTC
TRBV9	few	TRBJ1-2	-	CASSVGGGSWGYTF	TGTGCCAGCAGCGTAGGGGGGGGCTCCTGGGGCTACACCTTC
TRBV7-9	-	TRBJ2-7	-	CASSLAGTYEQYF	TGTGCCAGCAGCTTAGCCGGGACTTACGAGCAGTACTTC
TRBV5-4	-	TRBJ2-1	TRBD1	CASRSGTDYNEQFF	TGTGCCAGCAGATCCGGGACAGACTACAATGAGCAGTTCTTC
TRBV4-1	-	TRBJ1-4	-	CASSQRGLNEKLFF	TGCGCCAGCAGCCAACGAGGGTTAAATGAAAAACTGTTTTTT
TRBV6-1	-	TRBJ2-7	-	CASSEGGEPTYEQYF	TGTGCCAGCAGTGAAGGCGGAGAGCCTACTTACGAGCAGTACTTC
TRBV4-1	-	TRBJ1-4	-	CASSQEGQGYEKLFF	TGCGCCAGCAGCCAAGAAGGGCAGGGATATGAAAAACTGTTTTTT
TRBV30	-	TRBJ2-5	-	CAWSLRAVDKTQYF	TGTGCCTGGAGTCTCAGGGCCGTGGATAAGACCCAGTACTTC
TRBV29-1	-	TRBJ1-1	TRBD1	CSAQDRGRTEAFF	TGCAGCGCCCAGGACAGGGGGCGGACTGAAGCTTTCTTT
TRBV15	-	TRBJ1-1	-	CATSRDRVGATEAFF	TGTGCCACCAGCAGGGATCGGGTGGGGGCCACTGAAGCTTTCTTT
TRBV6-1	-	TRBJ1-6	-	CASSEREDSPLHF	TGTGCCAGCAGTGAACGGGAGGATTCACCCCTCCACTTT
TRBV30	-	TRBJ1-2	TRBD1	CAGTQGANYGYTF	TGTGCCGGGACACAGGGGGCGAACTATGGCTACACCTTC
TRBV10-1	few	TRBJ2-7	-	CASSPGASYEQYF	TGCGCCAGCAGCCCCGGAGCTTCCTACGAGCAGTACTTC
TRBV27	few	TRBJ2-7	-	CASSFGRGYEQYF	TGTGCCAGCAGTTTCGGCAGGGGTTACGAGCAGTACTTC
TRBV6-1	-	TRBJ2-3	TRBD2	CASSFGGVSTDTQYF	TGTGCCAGCAGTTTCGGGGGGGTAAGCACAGATACGCAGTATTTT
TRBV7-3	-	TRBJ1-6	TRBD1	CASSSGQPYNSPLHF	TGTGCCAGCAGCTCGGGACAGCCCTATAATTCACCCCTCCACTTT
TRBV6-6	few	TRBJ2-5	-	CATLYRGQETQYF	TGTGCCACTCTCTACCGGGGGCAAGAGACCCAGTACTTC
TRBV5-1	few	TRBJ2-1	-	CASSLEGGPRRDEQFF	TGCGCCAGCAGCTTGGAGGGCGGGCCCCGTAGAGATGAGCAGTTCTTC
TRBV18	-	TRBJ2-7	-	CASSSSYEQYF	TGTGCCAGCTCGTCTTCCTACGAGCAGTACTTC
TRBV6-5	-	TRBJ1-2	TRBD1	CASSYDGTDYYGYTF	TGTGCCAGCAGTTACGACGGGACAGATTACTATGGCTACACCTTC
TRBV5-1	-	TRBJ1-4	TRBD1	CASSLAGQAATNEKLFF	TGCGCCAGCAGCTTGGCAGGACAGGCTGCAACTAATGAAAAACTGTTTTTT
TRBV6-5	-	TRBJ2-1	-	CASSGAGSSYNEQFF	TGTGCCAGCAGTGGCGCGGGGAGCTCCTACAATGAGCAGTTCTTC
TRBV7-2	-	TRBJ1-4	-	CASSLVVDGEKLFF	TGTGCCAGCAGCTTAGTTGTCGACGGGGAAAAACTGTTTTTT
TRBV7-9	few	TRBJ2-5	-	CASSFIRGETQYF	TGTGCCAGCAGCTTCATCAGGGGAGAGACCCAGTACTTC
TRBV5-1	few	TRBJ1-4	TRBD1	CASSFGTANEKLFF	TGCGCCAGCAGCTTCGGGACAGCTAATGAAAAACTGTTTTTT
TRBV6-1	few	TRBJ2-3	-	CASSEAGTTDTQYF	TGTGCCAGCAGTGAGGCGGGGACTACAGATACGCAGTATTTT
TRBV30	few	TRBJ2-3	TRBD2	CAWSVGGGSFTDTQYF	TGTGCCTGGAGTGTGGGGGGGGGATCTTTCACAGATACGCAGTATTTT
TRBV4-1	-	TRBJ1-3	-	CASRDSRNSGNTIYF	TGCGCCAGCAGAGACTCGCGGAACTCTGGAAACACCATATATTTT
TRBV4-2	-	TRBJ2-7	TRBD2	CASSQDERGVYAEQYF	TGTGCCAGCAGCCAAGATGAGCGGGGGGTATACGCCGAGCAGTACTTC
TRBV21-1	-	TRBJ1-5	-	CASSKEGTGVSNQPQHF	TGTGCCAGCAGCAAAGAAGGGACAGGGGTTAGCAATCAGCCCCAGCATTTT
TRBV15	few	TRBJ1-2	-	CATSRERVNYGYTF	TGTGCCACCAGCAGAGAACGGGTTAACTATGGCTACACCTTC
TRBV23-1	-	TRBJ2-3	-	CAGGFEAGNSTDTQYF	TGCGCCGGGGGGTTTGAAGCGGGTAACTCCACAGATACGCAGTATTTT
TRBV5-8	-	TRBJ2-1	-	CASSLGGARYNEQFF	TGTGCCAGCAGCTTGGGCGGGGCCCGCTACAATGAGCAGTTCTTC
TRBV2	few	TRBJ1-5	TRBD1	CASRGQGPNEPQHF	TGTGCCAGCAGGGGACAGGGGCCTAATGAGCCCCAGCATTTT